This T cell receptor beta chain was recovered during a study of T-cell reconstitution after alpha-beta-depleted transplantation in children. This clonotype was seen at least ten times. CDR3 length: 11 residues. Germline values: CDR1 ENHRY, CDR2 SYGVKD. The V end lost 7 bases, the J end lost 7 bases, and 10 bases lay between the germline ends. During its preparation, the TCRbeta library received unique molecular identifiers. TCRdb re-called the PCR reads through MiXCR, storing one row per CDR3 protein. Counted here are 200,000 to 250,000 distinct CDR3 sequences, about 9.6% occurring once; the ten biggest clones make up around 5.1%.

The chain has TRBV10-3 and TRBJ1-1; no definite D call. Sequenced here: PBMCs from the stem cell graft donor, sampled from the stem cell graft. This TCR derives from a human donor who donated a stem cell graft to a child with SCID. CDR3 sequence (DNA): TGTGCCATCACGTCGGGTATTGAAGCTTTCTTT. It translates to CAITSGIEAFF.